A single sample is the source of the 24 T cell receptor beta chains below, sequenced in a study of CD8 T cells in ankylosing spondylitis. TCRdb recomputed calls from the 5' RACE reads with MiXCR, one row per CDR3 protein. The profile shows about 400,000 distinct CDR3 sequences, under 25% of them singletons. Their target antigens are unknown. General observations from the study: Apparently characteristic of ankylosing spondylitis blood was a TCR beta motif (fewer than ten highly homologous variants).

The sample consisted of blood, either unsorted or a sorted T cell fraction (not recorded which). These receptors were obtained from a male donor with ankylosing spondylitis.

This clonotype has a handful of counts. The gene calls are TRBV5-1 and TRBJ2-1; unclear D gene. This CDR3 has 14 residues. The germline gives CDR1 SGHRS, CDR2 YFSETQ. With 0 bases removed from V and 4 bases from J, the gap between germline ends came to 8 bases. CDR3: CASSLGLVYNEQFF. CDR3 in DNA: TGCGCCAGCAGCTTGGGCTTGGTGTACAATGAGCAGTTCTTC.

The chain recombines TRBV19 with TRBJ2-2; either TRBD1 or TRBD2 may supply D (6 bases each). In germline, CDR1 is LNHDA, CDR2 SQIVND (reference sequence). V lost 7 bases and J lost 4, with 19 bases in between. The CDR3 totals 16 residues. The CDR3 coding sequence is TGTGCCAGTAAAGCCCAGAGGGGGGCGGGCACCGGGGAGCTGTTTTTT. It codes for CASKAQRGAGTGELFF.

The V and J genes are TRBV2 and TRBJ2-6; D is ambiguous. Germline V gene lookup returns CDR1 SNHLY and CDR2 FYNNEI. The length of the CDR3 is 16 residues. The ends were cut back, 0 bases at V and 2 bases at J, with 8 bases in the middle. This CDR3 reads CASSEALGPGANVLTF. CDR3 bases: TGTGCCAGCAGTGAAGCCCTGGGTCCTGGGGCCAACGTCCTGACTTTC.

This chain connects TRBV20-1 to TRBJ2-1, with D uncertain. The CDR3 length is 17 residues. Germline CDR1 reads DFQATT; CDR2 reads SNEGSKA (reference sequence). The V end lost 0 bases, the J end lost 3 bases, and 18 bases lay between the germline ends. The chain's CDR3 is CSARDPPGPASYNEQFF. CDR3 nucleotides: TGCAGTGCTAGAGATCCTCCGGGCCCAGCGAGCTACAATGAGCAGTTCTTC.

In this sample, this clonotype turned up a few times. The chain carries TRBV2 and TRBJ1-3; D is undetermined. The length of the CDR3 is 12 residues. Germline V gene sequence: CDR1 SNHLY, CDR2 FYNNEI. The germline V and J ends were trimmed by 6 bases and 0 bases, with 3 bases remaining between them. CDR3 coding DNA: TGTGCCAGCAGCGTCTCTGGAAACACCATATATTTT. Residues: CASSVSGNTIYF.

This clonotype was counted many times. The chain combines TRBV7-9 with TRBJ2-2; D gene ambiguous. Deletions cut 1 base from V and 2 bases from J, with 8 bases between. This CDR3 contains 15 residues. Germline V gene sequence: CDR1 SEHNR, CDR2 FQNEAQ (reference sequence). As DNA, the CDR3 is TGTGCCAGCAGCTTAGTTGTGGGCAACACCGGGGAGCTGTTTTTT. Translated: CASSLVVGNTGELFF.

The rearrangement uses TRBV5-1 and TRBJ2-7; D remains unclear. Trimming stripped 6 bases from V and 2 bases from J, with 18 bases between. This CDR3 comprises 15 residues. Germline V gives CDR1 SGHRS, CDR2 YFSETQ. The CDR3 region is CASTPNPNSPYEQYF. CDR3 DNA sequence: TGCGCCAGCACCCCAAACCCGAACAGTCCCTACGAGCAGTACTTC.

The chain is built from TRBV28 and TRBJ2-7; D is ambiguous. CDR1 is MDHEN, CDR2 SYDVKM, per germline. V was cut by 5 bases and J by 0 bases, with 14 bases left in between. This CDR3 comprises 15 residues. The CDR3 nucleotides are TGTGCCAGCAGTCTCCGTGCAGGTTACTCCTACGAGCAGTACTTC. Protein sequence: CASSLRAGYSYEQYF.

This clonotype showed up just once. The rearrangement joins TRBV13 to TRBJ2-5; 13 positions agree with TRBD2. The germline CDR1 and CDR2 sequences are PRHDT and FYEKMQ (reference sequence). The CDR3 length is 16 residues. V trimming: 2 bases; J trimming: 3 bases; junction bases outside the gene matches: 3. The CDR3 coding sequence is TGTGCCAGCAGCTTACCCGGGACTAGCGGGGAAGAGACCCAGTACTTC. Protein: CASSLPGTSGEETQYF.

The chain combines TRBV6-1 with TRBJ1-1, with unresolved D. Trimming stripped 7 bases from V and 1 base from J, with 10 bases between. CDR1 is MNHNS, CDR2 SASEGT, per germline. CDR3 length: 13 amino acids. CDR3: CASNPRGNTEAFF. The CDR3 DNA reads TGTGCCAGCAACCCGAGAGGGAACACTGAAGCTTTCTTT.

CDR3 nucleotides: TGCGCCAGCAGTGCGGGAGGGGTCAATGAGCAGTTCTTC. This sequence encodes CASSAGGVNEQFF. The chain has TRBV5-1 and TRBJ2-1, with 9 positions matching TRBD2. CDR3 size: 13 residues. Germline V gives CDR1 SGHRS, CDR2 YFSETQ. The junction had 3 bases not matched to a gene; V was cut back by 5 bases and J by 6 bases.

A few counts support this clonotype. The V gene is TRBV5-1, the J gene TRBJ2-2; TRBD1 matches at 8 bases. The CDR3 covers 14 residues. With 6 bases clipped from V and 6 bases from J, the junction kept 7 bases outside the gene matches. Germline loops: CDR1 SGHRS, CDR2 YFSETQ. The CDR3 DNA reads as TGCGCCAGCAAGGAGCCAGGGGGCTCCGGGGAGCTGTTTTTT. Translation: CASKEPGGSGELFF.

This clonotype was recorded a few times. The chain couples TRBV12-3 or TRBV12-4 to TRBJ2-5, with TRBD1 matching over 7 bases. V was pared by 7 bases and J by 4 bases, with 9 bases of the junction left unmatched. The CDR3 spans 14 residues. CDR3 residues: CASTPTGLRETQYF. In nucleotides, the CDR3 is TGTGCCAGCACCCCGACAGGGTTGAGAGAGACCCAGTACTTC.

This clonotype was seen a few times. V and J are TRBV7-9 and TRBJ1-3; D ambiguous. Germline CDR1 SEHNR, CDR2 FQNEAQ (reference sequence). The CDR3 covers 14 residues. With 5 bases removed from V and 0 bases from J, the gap between germline ends came to 8 bases. The CDR3 loop reads CASSPFLSGNTIYF. The DNA for the CDR3 is TGTGCCAGCAGCCCCTTCCTCTCTGGAAACACCATATATTTT.

V and J are TRBV28 and TRBJ2-7; tentative D call: TRBD1 (5 bases). The V gene lost 6 bases and the J gene lost 6 bases, with 15 bases spanning the gap. The CDR3 has 13 residues. Per germline, CDR1 MDHEN and CDR2 SYDVKM. The CDR3 reads CASSSGAPREQYF. The CDR3 DNA is TGTGCCAGCAGCTCTGGGGCCCCCCGCGAGCAGTACTTC.

This clonotype was seen more than once but under ten times. Compared with germline, one end of the junction differs, possibly owing to a read error. The chain couples TRBV7-7 to TRBJ2-2; weak D call: TRBD1 (5 bases). The CDR3 length is 14 residues. CDR1 and CDR2 from the germline V gene are SSHAT and FNYEAQ (reference sequence). CDR3 amino acids: CASRVQPNTGELFF. CDR3 DNA: TGTGCTAGCAGGGTCCAGCCCAACACCGGGGAGCTGTTTTTT.

The genes are TRBV10-3 and TRBJ2-7, with 8 positions matching TRBD1. V was pared by 6 bases and J by 5 bases, with 6 bases of the junction left unmatched. Germline CDR1 ENHRY, CDR2 SYGVKD. The CDR3 spans 13 residues. CDR3 sequence (DNA): TGTGCCATCAGCGAGGACAGGGTCCACGAGCAGTACTTC. Translated: CAISEDRVHEQYF.

This clonotype has a handful of counts. The chain employs TRBV2 and TRBJ2-7; weak D call: TRBD2 (5 bases). Germline V CDR1 and CDR2: SNHLY, FYNNEI. Between the trimmed V and J ends, which lost 9 bases and 7 bases, there was a span of 22 bases. This CDR3 has 14 amino acids. The CDR3 region is CASAKRSGLQEQYF. DNA of the CDR3: TGTGCCAGTGCTAAGCGGTCGGGCCTACAGGAGCAGTACTTC.

This clonotype was counted ten times or more. The rearrangement links TRBV20-1 to TRBJ2-7; 7 nucleotides agree with TRBD2. From germline, CDR1 is DFQATT and CDR2 SNEGSKA (reference sequence). The CDR3 has 15 amino acids. The V and J ends lost 0 bases and 3 bases, in that order; junction bases with no gene match: 8. The CDR3 DNA sequence: TGCAGTGCTAGAGATTCGGCTAGCGGAGTCTACGAGCAGTACTTC. This gives the protein CSARDSASGVYEQYF.

This clonotype appeared a few times. The V call is TRBV6-1, the J call TRBJ1-1, with TRBD1 as a possible D gene (5 bases). The ends were cut back, 6 bases at V and 1 base at J, with 21 bases in the middle. The CDR3 length is 17 residues. Germline V gene lookup returns CDR1 MNHNS and CDR2 SASEGT. The CDR3 spells CASSSPSGARGNTEAFF. In DNA, the CDR3 is TGTGCCAGCAGCTCCCCTTCCGGGGCGCGGGGGAACACTGAAGCTTTCTTT.

This clonotype was detected only a few times. The chain couples TRBV25-1 to TRBJ2-1, with TRBD2 as a possible D gene (5 bases). Between the trimmed V and J ends, which lost 7 bases and 9 bases, there was a span of 10 bases. The germline CDR1 and CDR2 sequences are MGHDK and SYGVNS. This CDR3 contains 11 residues. CDR3 amino acids: CASKRRIEQFF. CDR3 sequence (DNA): TGTGCCAGCAAGCGGCGGATTGAGCAGTTCTTC.

The chain is built from TRBV20-1 and TRBJ2-3; D is unclear. The germline V gene has CDR1 DFQATT and CDR2 SNEGSKA (reference sequence). The CDR3 has 13 amino acids. The V gene lost 6 bases and the J gene lost 4 bases, with 14 bases spanning the gap. The CDR3 nucleotides are TGCAGTGCAGGTCCGGGTGTATCAGATACGCAGTATTTT. As protein: CSAGPGVSDTQYF.

This clonotype was counted only a few times. The chain employs TRBV10-3 and TRBJ2-7; 13 bases align to TRBD2. Per germline, CDR1 ENHRY and CDR2 SYGVKD. After removal of 4 bases from V and 5 bases from J, the junction contained 8 bases not matched to a gene. CDR3 length: 16 amino acids. CDR3 sequence: CAISGTSGRASDEQYF. The CDR3 nucleotides are TGTGCCATCAGTGGAACTAGCGGGAGGGCCAGTGACGAGCAGTACTTC.

The chain is built from TRBV5-1 and TRBJ2-3, with D hard to call. The germline V gene has CDR1 SGHRS and CDR2 YFSETQ. The V and J ends lost 0 bases and 3 bases respectively, with 8 bases between them. The CDR3 runs 14 residues. The DNA of the CDR3 is TGCGCCAGCAGCTTGGAGGCCAAGACAGATACGCAGTATTTT. Amino acid sequence: CASSLEAKTDTQYF.